Described below is a single T cell receptor beta chain sequence and its context. Its antigen is still unknown. The sample originates from a study of T-cell memory formation after mild COVID-19. Study-level information: Among the donors, TCR clusters were largely specific to each donor. Overall study findings and caveats: The pre-infection memory compartment contained some responding clones, suggesting cross-reactive memory joined.

Trimming took 5 bases from V and 1 from J, leaving 9 bases between them. Germline V lookup: CDR1 SGHAT, CDR2 FQNNGV. The CDR3 totals 14 residues. The TCR alpha and TCR beta cDNA libraries, bearing sample barcodes and UMIs, were generated by 5'RACE using constant-segment primers. A single record per CDR3 protein comes from TCRdb applying MiXCR to the 5' RACE reads. Of fewer than 550,000 distinct CDR3 sequences listed, roughly 20% are singletons. The sequenced sample consisted of PBMCs or a T cell subset sorted from them (not recorded which). The receptor was isolated from an adult woman who had mild COVID-19 (a few samples of this study predate the infection). Cell type and time point are not known. This chain links TRBV11-2 with TRBJ1-5; a possible D gene is TRBD1 (6 bases). The CDR3 sequence is CASSQGKSNQPQHF. CDR3 in DNA: TGTGCCAGCAGCCAGGGGAAGAGCAATCAGCCCCAGCATTTT. Using reference TRBV11-2 and TRBJ1-5 for the parts outside the CDR3, the full variable domain is EAGVAQSPRYKIIEKRQSVAFWCNPISGHATLYWYQQILGQGPKLLIQFQNNGVVDDSQLPKDRFSAERLKGVDSTLKIQPAKLEDSAVYLCASSQGKSNQPQHFGDGTRLSIL.